This T cell receptor beta chain was observed in a study of blood T cell repertoires in COVID-19. Background on the study: Acute and convalescent COVID-19 specimens originated in the United States, Italy and Spain. The analysed material was cDNA or gDNA that came from T cells, B-cell-depleted T cells, or PBMCs.

The CDR3 is 16 residues long. The germline V gene has CDR1 MNHNS and CDR2 SASEGT. V trimming: 2 bases; J trimming: 0 bases; junction bases outside the gene matches: 2. Source study methods: Amplifying reference gene primers gave estimates of nucleated cell counts. This table comes from immunoSEQ multiplex PCR, and its TCRdb copy is limited to in-frame clones, with some not included. V and J calls and clone size follow that table, whereas D and trimming were derived from the DNA. The sample has 99,000 or so clones; 82% are singletons. The sample comprised peripheral blood. The chain joins TRBV6-1 to TRBJ1-3; 9 bases match TRBD1. The receptor comes from a man aged 55 to 70 with acute or convalescent COVID-19. The CDR3 DNA sequence: TGTGCCAGCAGTGAAACGGGACAGGGCTCTGGAAACACCATATATTTT. It translates to CASSETGQGSGNTIYF.